This TCR beta chain was observed in a study of T cell responses to AZD1222 COVID-19 vaccine. Sequencing used immunoSEQ multiplex PCR; TCRdb keeps in-frame clones, though not all of them. The sample records some 80,000 clones, around 90% being singletons. Notes on the study in general: Possibly, clonal diversity was underestimated; donors were largely white British and included more females.

Notes on this clone: Its antigen is not identified.

Germline assignment: CDR1 PRHDT and CDR2 FYEKMQ (reference sequence). Deletions cut 3 bases from V and 6 bases from J, with 12 bases between. The CDR3 loop spans 14 amino acids. This rearrangement joins TRBV13 to TRBJ1-5, with D hard to call. The sequencing here drew on peripheral blood, taken on day 0 of AZD1222 vaccination. The clonotype originates from an adult in good health. The CDR3: CASSFGSRLQPQHF. CDR3 DNA: TGTGCCAGCAGCTTCGGGTCTCGCCTTCAGCCCCAGCATTTT.